This T cell receptor (beta chain) was identified during a study of blood T cell repertoires in COVID-19. As for the study in general: Sample material is recorded as cDNA or gDNA derived from T cells, B-cell-depleted T cells, or PBMCs.

Categorization into cohorts depended on clinical history that participants reported. Recovered Cohort 3 donors showed two negative PCRs, clearance, or symptom resolution. Original processing methods: From reference gene primer amplification, estimates of nucleated cell counts were derived. Measured with immunoSEQ multiplex PCR; TCRdb has only the in-frame clones, and not every one. V, J and clone size are those of that table, while D and trimming were read from the DNA. This sample carries 170,000 or so clones, 87% of them seen once, and the ten largest clones take 7%. Sequenced material: PBMCs or T cells enriched from blood (not recorded which). The receptor was derived from a woman aged 50 to 60 who had recovered from COVID-19.

The CDR3 coding sequence is TGTGCCAGTAGTGCTCAGGGGACAGGGGGCTACGAGCAGTACTTC. It encodes CASSAQGTGGYEQYF. This chain joins TRBV19 and TRBJ2-7; 11 nucleotides agree with TRBD1. Losses at the gene ends were 5 bases for V and 3 bases for J; bases not matched to a gene: 6. Germline V gives CDR1 LNHDA, CDR2 SQIVND (reference sequence). There are 15 residues in the CDR3.